What follows are 19 T cell receptor beta chains derived from one specimen sequenced in a study of post-analysis software for immune sequencing data. Whole-study findings and limits: Controls had lower frequencies than patients of four or five TRBV segments, which included TRBV5-6, TRBV5-1 and TRBV20-1.

Unique molecular identifiers were carried by the TCR beta cDNA libraries. TCRdb reprocessed the PCR reads with MiXCR, giving one entry per CDR3 protein. Of about 460,000 distinct CDR3 sequences in the sample, over 35% were seen once. No antigen has been assigned to these receptors. What was sequenced was blood. These receptor sequences come from a girl aged 5 to 17 with multiple sclerosis.

The chain carries TRBV15 and TRBJ2-1, with 7 bases matching TRBD2. Germline CDR1 and CDR2: LNHNV and YYDKDF (reference sequence). The CDR3 runs to 15 residues. V trimming: 5 bases; J trimming: 8 bases; junction bases outside the gene matches: 12. CDR3 loop: CATSGPGLESDEQFF. Written as DNA, the CDR3 is TGTGCCACCAGCGGGCCAGGACTAGAGTCGGATGAGCAGTTCTTC. Full variable domain (missing parts from reference TRBV15 and TRBJ2-1): DAMVIQNPRYQVTQFGKPVTLSCSQTLNHNVMYWYQQKSSQAPKLLFHYYDKDFNNEADTPDNFQSRRPNTSFCFLDIRSPGLGDTAMYLCATSGPGLESDEQFFGPGTRLTVL.

The CDR3: CATSVGRYSGTSGVDSYNEQFF. CDR3 coding DNA: TGTGCCACCAGTGTGGGCAGATATTCCGGGACTAGCGGGGTGGACTCCTACAATGAGCAGTTCTTC. This chain links TRBV24-1 with TRBJ2-1; 13 nucleotides agree with TRBD2. After removal of 5 bases from V and 0 bases from J, the junction contained 18 bases not matched to a gene. CDR1 is KGHDR and CDR2 is SFDVKD in the germline V gene. The CDR3 is 22 residues long.

The V call is TRBV11-2, the J call TRBJ2-1; unclear D gene. V was shortened by 3 bases and J by 9 bases, with 15 bases between the two germline ends. This CDR3 contains 14 residues. The germline gives CDR1 SGHAT, CDR2 FQNNGV. Here the CDR3 reads CASSLIFVGGEQFF. The CDR3 DNA is TGTGCCAGCAGCTTGATCTTCGTGGGCGGTGAGCAGTTCTTC.

This clonotype was seen once. This sequence joins TRBV5-1 and TRBJ2-1; 13 positions match TRBD2. This CDR3 is built from 15 residues. Germline V lookup: CDR1 SGHRS, CDR2 YFSETQ. V shed 2 bases, J shed 8 bases, and the junction held 4 bases outside the gene matches. The CDR3 protein is CASSFTSGGAYEQFF. CDR3 DNA sequence: TGCGCCAGCAGCTTCACTAGCGGGGGGGCCTATGAGCAGTTCTTC.

This clonotype was found a few times. The chain is built from TRBV20-1 and TRBJ2-4; maybe TRBD2 (6 bases). The DNA matches TRBJ2-5 better at its end, which makes the J call doubtful. Germline V gene sequence: CDR1 DFQATT, CDR2 SNEGSKA (reference sequence). The CDR3 is 13 amino acids. The CDR3 protein is CSAETQGGETQYF. In DNA form, the CDR3 reads TGCAGTGCTGAGACTCAGGGAGGCGAGACCCAGTACTTC.

This clonotype was observed a handful of times. The V call is TRBV20-1, the J call TRBJ2-7, with TRBD1 as a possible D gene (6 bases). V was shortened by 4 bases and J by 3 bases, with 10 bases between the two germline ends. This CDR3 spans 12 amino acids. The germline CDR1 and CDR2 sequences are DFQATT and SNEGSKA (reference sequence). The CDR3 DNA sequence: TGCAGTGCTAAAGGGGGTTTCTACGAGCAGTACTTC. Encoded protein: CSAKGGFYEQYF.

This clonotype was seen once. V usage is TRBV5-1 and J usage is TRBJ1-3; no definite D call. Germline CDR1 SGHRS, CDR2 YFSETQ. Trimming shortened V by 3 bases and J by 0 bases, and 10 bases separated the two germline ends. The CDR3 extends over 15 amino acids. The CDR3 is CASSSDPASGNTIYF. As DNA, the CDR3 is TGCGCCAGCAGCTCCGACCCTGCCTCTGGAAACACCATATATTTT.

The genes are TRBV3-1 and TRBJ2-1, with 10 bases that match TRBD2. V lost 4 bases and J lost 14; bases outside the gene matches: 14. CDR3 length: 15 residues. The germline gives CDR1 LGHDT, CDR2 YNNKEL (reference sequence). The chain's CDR3 is CASSPSGSKWGVKFF. The CDR3 region has the DNA TGTGCCAGCAGCCCTAGCGGGAGCAAATGGGGGGTAAAGTTCTTC.

The J gene is TRBJ2-1, the V gene TRBV20-1; a possible D gene is TRBD2 (5 bases). With 0 bases removed from V and 7 bases from J, the gap between germline ends came to 16 bases. The length of the CDR3 is 15 residues. Germline V gene data show CDR1 as DFQATT and CDR2 as SNEGSKA (reference sequence). The CDR3 nucleotides are TGCAGTGCTAGAGATAGGACCGGGGTTCGGAATGAGCAGTTCTTC. Translated, it gives CSARDRTGVRNEQFF.

J is TRBJ1-4 and V is TRBV28; perhaps TRBD1 as D (6 bases). Deletions cut 5 bases from V and 5 bases from J, with 12 bases between. The CDR3 consists of 14 residues. CDR1 is MDHEN, CDR2 SYDVKM, per germline. CDR3 nucleotides: TGTGCCAGCAGTCCACAGGGCCTAAATGAAAAACTGTTTTTT. Its protein is CASSPQGLNEKLFF.

In the case of this clonotype: At one boundary the junction diverges from the germline segment, which might be a read error. This chain links TRBV5-1 with TRBJ2-1; 9 positions agree with TRBD2. Germline V gene lookup returns CDR1 SGHRS and CDR2 YFSETQ. CDR3 size: 18 residues. CDR3 sequence reads: CPSSGGKGLAGLVNEQFF. Here the CDR3 DNA reads TGCCCCAGCAGCGGGGGGAAGGGTCTAGCGGGCCTAGTGAATGAGCAGTTCTTC.

The V gene is TRBV15, the J gene TRBJ2-7; 7 nucleotides match TRBD2. This CDR3 is built from 18 residues. V lost 0 bases to trimming and J lost 3 bases; unmatched junction nucleotides: 14. CDR1 is LNHNV, CDR2 YYDKDF, per germline (reference sequence). The CDR3 reads CATSRDLRRSSGLYEQYF. The CDR3, as DNA: TGTGCCACCAGCAGAGATCTCCGTCGCTCTAGCGGCCTCTACGAGCAGTACTTC.

The chain combines TRBV5-6 with TRBJ1-5, with TRBD1 matching 8 bases. The germline CDR1 and CDR2 sequences are SGHDT and YYEEEE. The V and J ends lost 0 bases and 5 bases, in that order; junction bases with no gene match: 4. This CDR3 region has 15 residues. CDR3 in amino acids: CASSLAATGDQPQHF. The CDR3 DNA sequence: TGTGCCAGCAGCTTGGCCGCGACAGGGGATCAGCCCCAGCATTTT. The full variable domain, in which reference TRBV5-6 and TRBJ1-5 provide the parts outside the CDR3, is DAGVTQSPTHLIKTRGQQVTLRCSPKSGHDTVSWYQQALGQGPQFIFQYYEEEERQRGNFPDRFSGHQFPNYSSELNVNALLLGDSALYLCASSLAATGDQPQHFGDGTRLSIL.

The gene calls are TRBV4-3 and TRBJ2-3; 8 bases are shared with TRBD2. V trimming: 0 bases; J trimming: 0 bases; junction bases outside the gene matches: 8. In germline, CDR1 is LGHNA, CDR2 YSLEER. The CDR3 runs 18 residues. DNA of the CDR3: TGCGCCAGCAGCCAAGATAGCGGGATACCAATTAGCACAGATACGCAGTATTTT. Translating gives CASSQDSGIPISTDTQYF.

This clonotype appeared a few times. V gene TRBV9 combines with J gene TRBJ2-1, with unresolved D. The CDR3 has 13 residues. Germline CDR1 SGDLS, CDR2 YYNGEE. V lost 0 bases, J lost 5 bases, and 6 bases lay in between. The chain's CDR3 is CASSVAEDNEQFF. The CDR3 DNA reads as TGTGCCAGCAGCGTAGCGGAAGACAATGAGCAGTTCTTC.

This chain links TRBV28 with TRBJ2-4, with a possible D match to TRBD1 (5 bases). The germline V and J ends were trimmed by 4 bases and 7 bases, with 11 bases remaining between them. The germline gives CDR1 MDHEN, CDR2 SYDVKM. The CDR3 has 13 residues. The CDR3 bases are TGTGCCAGCAGTTCCCCGTCAGGGAACATTCAGTACTTC. Amino acid sequence: CASSSPSGNIQYF.

V is TRBV20-1 and J is TRBJ2-7; TRBD1 agrees at 9 bases. CDR1 and CDR2 from the germline V gene are DFQATT and SNEGSKA (reference sequence). This CDR3 has 14 amino acids. V trimming: 7 bases; J trimming: 2 bases; junction bases outside the gene matches: 9. In nucleotides, the CDR3 is TGCAGTGGCGATGACAGGGGGGGAGCCTACGAGCAGTACTTC. This codes for CSGDDRGGAYEQYF.

The chain couples TRBV20-1 to TRBJ2-4; D possibly corresponds to TRBD2 (5 bases). The last part of the DNA fits TRBJ2-7 better; the J call may be wrong. The CDR3 is 15 amino acids. CDR1 DFQATT and CDR2 SNEGSKA come from the germline V gene (reference sequence). The CDR3 region is CSARDGLPRPSEQYF. The CDR3 nucleotides read TGCAGTGCTAGAGACGGACTCCCGCGGCCTTCCGAGCAGTACTTC.

To note about this clonotype: An end of the junction differs from the germline gene, which may be a read error. This chain joins TRBV12-5 and TRBJ2-3, with 10 bases identical to TRBD2. Per germline, CDR1 LGHNT and CDR2 FRNRAP. This CDR3 contains 14 residues. The CDR3 coding sequence is TGTACTAGTGTCGGGACTAGCGGCACAGATACGCAGTATTTT. It yields the protein CTSVGTSGTDTQYF. The full variable domain, rest sourced from reference TRBV12-5 and TRBJ2-3, is DARVTQTPRHKVTEMGQEVTMRCQPILGHNTVFWYRQTMMQGLELLAYFRNRAPLDDSGMPKDRFSAEMPDATLATLKIQPSEPRDSAVYFCTSVGTSGTDTQYFGPGTRLTVL.